This T cell receptor (beta chain) was sequenced in a study of PD-1 blockade in classical Hodgkin lymphoma. Study summary: It was nivolumab at 3 mg/kg, given intravenously every 2 weeks, that patients received. General study findings and limits: Patients excluded were those beginning nivolumab under 1 year after ASCT.

Every patient had relapsed following autologous stem cell transplantation, and cohorts differed in brentuximab vedotin exposure. By magnetic negative selection, CD4+ T cells were purified from thawed PBMCs. The study recorded best responses of complete response, partial response or progressive disease. Notes on this clone: The antigen remains unidentified.

This CDR3 is built from 14 residues. Profiled with immunoSEQ multiplex PCR; TCRdb holds only in-frame clones, not every one. The table lists approximately 25,000 clones, 84% of them singletons. Specimen: CD4+ T cells from blood, collected at baseline. The chain links TRBV21-1 to TRBJ2-7; TRBD2, the table's D call, lacks a check against the DNA. TRBV21-1 is a recognized pseudogene. The clonotype originates from a human donor with classical Hodgkin lymphoma. CDR3 sequence reads: CASSRRGVPYEQYF. CDR3 coding DNA: TGTGCCAGCAGCCGGCGGGGGGTTCCCTACGAGCAGTACTTC.